One sample yielded the 12 T cell receptor beta chains listed below, sequenced in a study of T cells in Graves' hyperthyroidism and ophthalmopathy. The TCR beta CDR3 regions underwent amplification using RNA transcripts as the source. The HTBI set primed first-round TCR CDR3 RT-PCR. TCRdb re-analysed the multiplex PCR reads in MiXCR, keeping a single row per CDR3 protein. The sample records hundreds of thousands of distinct CDR3 sequences, roughly a sixth being singletons. Sequencing was carried out using blood. All receptors come from a woman between 35 and 50 years old with Graves' ophthalmopathy.

This chain links TRBV29-1 with TRBJ2-5; D is uncertain. In germline, CDR1 is SQVTM, CDR2 ANQGSEA. This CDR3 is built from 12 residues. The ends were cut back, 4 bases at V and 2 bases at J, with 8 bases in the middle. The CDR3 sequence: CSVARPQETQYF. As DNA, the CDR3 is TGCAGCGTTGCCCGGCCTCAAGAGACCCAGTACTTC.

This clonotype has at least ten counts. The CDR3 DNA sequence: TGTGCCAGCAGTAGACCTCCGACGGATACGCAGTATTTT. Its translation: CASSRPPTDTQYF. The chain combines TRBV2 with TRBJ2-3; D is unresolved. The CDR3 spans 13 residues. Trimming took 5 bases from V and 6 from J, leaving 12 bases between them. Germline V gene lookup returns CDR1 SNHLY and CDR2 FYNNEI.

This clonotype was detected once. The genes are TRBV2 and TRBJ2-7; TRBD2 agrees at 11 bases. Germline CDR1 reads SNHLY; CDR2 reads FYNNEI. J gave up 4 bases and V 2 bases, and 7 bases lay outside the gene matches. The CDR3 loop spans 16 amino acids. This chain's CDR3 is CASSERRLAGSYEQYF. The CDR3 DNA sequence: TGTGCCAGCAGTGAACGCCGACTAGCGGGATCTTACGAGCAGTACTTC.

The chain combines TRBV5-1 with TRBJ1-1; 9 bases agree with TRBD1. There are 16 residues in the CDR3. V lost 4 bases and J lost 0; bases outside the gene matches: 7. The V gene's germline CDR1 is SGHRS and CDR2 YFSETQ. The chain's CDR3 is CASSRTGVEMNTEAFF. The DNA for the CDR3 is TGCGCCAGCAGCCGGACAGGGGTTGAGATGAACACTGAAGCTTTCTTT.

At least ten counts were recorded for this clonotype. This chain uses TRBV6-1 with TRBJ1-5, with D possibly TRBD1 on 5 matching bases. Trimming stripped 4 bases from V and 0 bases from J, with 10 bases between. This CDR3 region has 15 residues. Germline V gene lookup returns CDR1 MNHNS and CDR2 SASEGT. CDR3 sequence: CASSGQPDSNQPQHF. The CDR3 DNA reads as TGTGCCAGCAGTGGACAGCCAGATAGCAATCAGCCCCAGCATTTT.

This clonotype came up many times. The rearrangement joins TRBV11-3 to TRBJ2-3; the D is unclear. The V gene lost 4 bases and the J gene lost 2 bases, with 10 bases spanning the gap. The CDR3 spans 14 residues. CDR1 and CDR2 (germline): SGHNT, YENEEA. The CDR3 nucleotides are TGTGCCAGCAGCTACCCTGGGGACACAGATACGCAGTATTTT. Translating gives CASSYPGDTDTQYF.

The chain employs TRBV6-5 and TRBJ2-7, with TRBD1 as a possible D gene (6 bases). V shed 4 bases and J shed 2 bases, with 12 bases lying between them. Germline V gene sequence: CDR1 MNHEY, CDR2 SVGAGI. The CDR3 contains 14 residues. The CDR3 sequence is CASSLRGHTYEQYF. DNA for the CDR3: TGTGCCAGCAGTTTGAGGGGACATACCTACGAGCAGTACTTC.

In this sample, this clonotype turned up a few times. The chain has TRBV7-2 and TRBJ2-7; 9 bases match TRBD2. Unmatched junction bases numbered 11, after V lost 2 bases and J lost 3 bases. Germline V gives CDR1 SGHTA, CDR2 FQGNSA. CDR3 length: 17 amino acids. CDR3 sequence (DNA): TGTGCCAGCAGCTTACCCGCCAACCGAGCGGGGGGCTACGAGCAGTACTTC. Residues: CASSLPANRAGGYEQYF.

The table lists this clonotype with many counts. The V and J genes are TRBV12-3 or TRBV12-4 and TRBJ2-7; D is unclear. V lost 1 base, J lost 2 bases, and 12 bases lay in between. The CDR3 is 15 residues long. The CDR3 loop reads CASSLENVGPYEQYF. The DNA of the CDR3 is TGTGCCAGCAGTTTAGAAAATGTAGGTCCCTACGAGCAGTACTTC.

This clonotype came up a few times. The chain is built from TRBV20-1 and TRBJ2-5; D may match TRBD1 or TRBD2 (5 bases each). V lost 3 bases, J lost 5 bases, and 16 bases lay in between. The CDR3 is made up of 14 amino acids. Per the germline V gene, CDR1 is DFQATT and CDR2 is SNEGSKA (reference sequence). The CDR3 spells CSARSPRGDETQYF. CDR3 bases: TGCAGTGCTAGGTCCCCTAGGGGAGACGAGACCCAGTACTTC.

This clonotype was detected many times. In DNA form, the CDR3 reads TGTGCCAGCAACGACTTCAGCTCCTACAATGAGCAGTTCTTC. Its protein product is CASNDFSSYNEQFF. V gene TRBV6-2 or TRBV6-3 combines with J gene TRBJ2-1; D unclear. The CDR3 is 14 amino acids. Trimming took off 7 bases at V and 0 bases at J, with 10 bases between the two ends. Per germline, CDR1 MNHEY and CDR2 SVGEGT.

This clonotype was seen a few times. The V call is TRBV2, the J call TRBJ2-3; D possibly matches TRBD1 or TRBD2 (6 bases each). The CDR3 runs 12 residues. The V end lost 6 bases, the J end lost 6 bases, and 10 bases lay between the germline ends. Per germline, CDR1 SNHLY and CDR2 FYNNEI. CDR3 amino acids: CASRGGSDTQYF. In nucleotides, the CDR3 is TGTGCCAGCAGGGGGGGCAGCGATACGCAGTATTTT.